This T cell receptor (beta chain) stems from a study of cytomegalovirus exposure and HLA in healthy donors. Germline V gene sequence: CDR1 WSHSY, CDR2 SAAADI. The CDR3 is 15 amino acids. The V gene lost 0 bases and the J gene lost 12 bases, with 18 bases spanning the gap. Researchers ran the PCR with 60 Vbeta and 13 Jbeta primers. The table came from immunoSEQ multiplex PCR; TCRdb's copy has only in-frame clones and leaves some out. The repertoire has under 95,000 clones, over 60% of them found once; the top ten carry 5.3%. This clone was seen more than once but under ten times. V usage is TRBV10-2 and J usage is TRBJ2-1; perhaps TRBD1 as D (6 bases). The sequence came from a man under 40 in good health and CMV-seropositive. The sequencing input was PBMCs. This CDR3 reads CASSESSPGHGRQFF. The CDR3 DNA follows: TGCGCCAGCAGTGAGTCTTCTCCGGGACATGGTCGGCAGTTCTTC.